The rows below give T cell receptor beta chains drawn from one sample of a study of blood T cells in healthy people across ages. MiXCR, run by TCRdb on the 5' RACE reads, gives a single entry per CDR3 protein. The sample lists about 1,800,000 distinct CDR3 sequences, roughly 27% occurring once. Material for sequencing was blood. The receptors here all came from a woman aged 25 to 39 in good health. The CDR3 runs from the conserved cysteine through the conserved F or W. A D gene is named only where the DNA matches it firmly. Clone size appears in some rows only: once, few, many, or a class for an expanded clone.

TRBJ2-7	TRBV10-3	TRBD2	many	TGTTCCATCAGTGCGACTAGCGGGAGATCTGGCGAGCAGTACTTC	CSISATSGRSGEQYF
TRBJ1-1	TRBV10-3	-	-	TGTGCCATCAGTGAGGAGGGAATCACTGAAGCTTTCTTT	CAISEEGITEAFF
TRBJ2-4	TRBV2	-	-	TGTGCCAGCAGTGACGACGGGGGGCCTGCGATTCAGTACTTC	CASSDDGGPAIQYF
TRBJ2-2	TRBV24-1	-	once	TGTGCCACCAGTGGTTCGGACGGCCTGAACACCGGGGAGCTGTTTTTT	CATSGSDGLNTGELFF
TRBJ2-7	TRBV10-3	-	many	TGTGCCATCAGCGCCGTCCCTTGGGAGCAGTACTTC	CAISAVPWEQYF
TRBJ1-2	TRBV5-1	TRBD1	few	TGCGCCAGCAGCTCGGGACAGGGGGCTGGCTATGGCTACACCTTC	CASSSGQGAGYGYTF
TRBJ2-5	TRBV29-1	-	few	TGCAGCGCGGATGGGGGTGAAGAGACCCAGTACTTC	CSADGGEETQYF
TRBJ2-5	TRBV15	TRBD2	few	TGTGCCACCAGCAGAGGTAGCGGGAATAGGGAGACCCAGTACTTC	CATSRGSGNRETQYF
TRBJ1-1	TRBV20-1	-	few	TGCAGTGCCCCTCGGGATGTGAACACTGAAGCTTTCTTT	CSAPRDVNTEAFF
TRBJ2-6	TRBV7-2	-	-	TGTGCCAGCAGCCCCAGGATTAACTCTGGGGCCAACGTCCTGACTTTC	CASSPRINSGANVLTF
TRBJ1-2	TRBV29-1	-	-	TGCAGCGGTGTACGGAGCGCGGGGGGCTACACCTTC	CSGVRSAGGYTF
TRBJ2-3	TRBV6-5	TRBD2	-	TGTGCCAGCAGTTACTCGCCGACTAGCGGGGATCTCACAGATACGCAGTATTTT	CASSYSPTSGDLTDTQYF
TRBJ2-7	TRBV5-1	-	few	TGCGCCAGCAGCTTCAGGGAAGGTCCGTACGAGCAGTACTTC	CASSFREGPYEQYF
TRBJ1-2	TRBV9	-	-	TGTGCCAGCAGCGTAGAAGAGCAGTACGGCTACACCTTC	CASSVEEQYGYTF
TRBJ1-2	TRBV20-1	-	many	TGCAGTGCCGGGGCGGGCTACACCTTC	CSAGAGYTF
TRBJ2-3	TRBV29-1	-	many	TGCAGCGGGGGGCTCCGTCGAGATACGCAGTATTTT	CSGGLRRDTQYF
TRBJ1-1	TRBV4-1	-	-	TGCGCCAGCAGCCAAGCTGCTATGAACACTGAAGCTTTCTTT	CASSQAAMNTEAFF
TRBJ1-1	TRBV29-1	-	few	TGCAGCGTTGACAGCCGGAGGATGAACACTGAAGCTTTCTTT	CSVDSRRMNTEAFF
TRBJ2-4	TRBV7-9	-	-	TGTGCCAGCAGCTTAGCGGAGAGTACGCTAGCCAAAAACATTCAGTACTTC	CASSLAESTLAKNIQYF
TRBJ1-3	TRBV5-1	-	few	TGCGCCAGCCCGGACAGCCAGAGCTCTGGAAACACCATATATTTT	CASPDSQSSGNTIYF
TRBJ2-7	TRBV12-3/TRBV12-4	TRBD1	many	TGTGCCAGCAGTTTATCGTCAGGGGGCAAATACGAGCAGTACTTC	CASSLSSGGKYEQYF
TRBJ1-6	TRBV5-1	-	-	TGCGCCAGCAGCTGGGGGTCAGTAGGAGGGATGAATTCACCCCTCCACTTT	CASSWGSVGGMNSPLHF
TRBJ2-3	TRBV28	TRBD1	-	TGTGCCAGCACCCGAATACAAACCGGGACAGGGAGGACAGATACGCAGTATTTT	CASTRIQTGTGRTDTQYF
TRBJ2-1	TRBV4-3	TRBD1	-	TGCGCCAGCAGCCAAGCCTCCCACCGGGACAGATACAATGAGCAGTTCTTC	CASSQASHRDRYNEQFF
TRBJ2-1	TRBV4-1	-	-	TGCGCCAGCAGCCAAGAGAACGGGGGAGGCTTTGAGCAGTTCTTC	CASSQENGGGFEQFF
TRBJ1-5	TRBV20-1	-	-	TGCAGTGCTTCAGACAGCCCTCATAGGGCCCAGCATTTT	CSASDSPHRAQHF
TRBJ2-6	TRBV7-6	-	many	TGTGCCAGCAGCTCCTCGGTTCTCGGGGCCAACGTCCTGACTTTC	CASSSSVLGANVLTF
TRBJ1-2	TRBV30	-	few	TGTGCCTGGAGACGGGACGGTTATGGCTACACCTTC	CAWRRDGYGYTF
TRBJ1-4	TRBV20-1	-	few	TGCAGTGCTAGATACCGGGCTAATGAAAAACTGTTTTTT	CSARYRANEKLFF
TRBJ2-5	TRBV6-2/TRBV6-3	TRBD2	few	TGTGCCAGCAGGGGACTAGCGGGACCCCACCCGGGAGAGACCCAGTACTTC	CASRGLAGPHPGETQYF
TRBJ2-1	TRBV4-3	-	few	TGCGCCAGCAGCCAAGGGGAGAGAAGGGATGGCGGCGATGAGCAGTTCTTC	CASSQGERRDGGDEQFF
TRBJ2-7	TRBV30	TRBD2	once	TGTGCCTGGAGTGATGACGGGAGGAGCTCCTACGAGCAGTACTTC	CAWSDDGRSSYEQYF
TRBJ1-2	TRBV9	-	-	TGTGCCAGCAGCGGGCAGACGGGGAATCCGTCCGATAACTATGGCTACACCTTC	CASSGQTGNPSDNYGYTF
TRBJ2-1	TRBV24-1	-	few	TGTGCCACCAGTGATTTATTGGCGGCGAGTAATGAGCAGTTCTTC	CATSDLLAASNEQFF
TRBJ2-2	TRBV19	-	few	TGTGCCAGTACCGCAGGGCCCATCACCGGGGAGCTGTTTTTT	CASTAGPITGELFF
TRBJ2-7	TRBV5-6	TRBD1	few	TGTGCCAGCAGTAGAACCGGGACAGGGATCAACGAGCAGTACTTC	CASSRTGTGINEQYF
TRBJ2-6	TRBV9	TRBD1	many	TGTGCCAGCAGCCTAGGACAGGTAACTGGGGCCAACGTCCTGACTTTC	CASSLGQVTGANVLTF
TRBJ2-1	TRBV11-1	-	-	TGTGCCAGCAGCACTCCGAGACGGGGAAGGAATGAGCAGTTCTTC	CASSTPRRGRNEQFF
TRBJ1-3	TRBV12-3/TRBV12-4	TRBD1	-	TGTGCCAGCAGTTTGATTCCGGGGACAGGGATATCTGGAAACACCATATATTTT	CASSLIPGTGISGNTIYF
TRBJ2-4	TRBV11-2	TRBD2	-	TGTGCCAGCAGCTCTCAGGCGGGGGGGACTTACAATGAGCAGTACTTC	CASSSQAGGTYNEQYF
TRBJ2-5	TRBV5-6	-	-	TGTGCCAGCAGCTTGGCGTCCCCTGGGGCAGAGACCCAGTACTTC	CASSLASPGAETQYF
TRBJ2-5	TRBV2	TRBD2	-	TGTGCCAGCAGTGACTCCTTGGGAGAGCGGGGGAGCTCCCAAGAGACCCAGTACTTC	CASSDSLGERGSSQETQYF
TRBJ2-3	TRBV5-1	-	-	TGCGCCAGCAGCGGCTGGGACCTAGGCACAGATACGCAGTATTTT	CASSGWDLGTDTQYF
TRBJ1-2	TRBV30	-	few	TGTGCCTCTTGGCGGGGGACCCCTAACTATGGCTACACCTTC	CASWRGTPNYGYTF
TRBJ2-1	TRBV5-1	-	-	TGCGCCAGCAGCTTCCGGGACCAGCAATACAATGAGCAGTTCTTC	CASSFRDQQYNEQFF